One sample yielded the 21 T cell receptor beta chains listed below, sequenced in a study of blood T cells in healthy people across ages. The authors ran a second PCR of about 7 to 12 cycles using a sample-barcoded 5' primer and a J-beta primer mix. TCRdb processed the 5' RACE reads anew with MiXCR; each CDR3 protein has one entry. The table shows some 1,800,000 distinct CDR3 sequences, with about two fifths occurring only once. The sequencing input was blood. These receptors all come from a human donor in good health.

The J gene is TRBJ1-1, the V gene TRBV20-1; no definite D call. Germline loops: CDR1 DFQATT, CDR2 SNEGSKA (reference sequence). This CDR3 has 11 residues. Trimming cost V 5 bases and J 4 bases, with 8 bases left between them. This CDR3 reads CSALQTTEAFF. DNA of the CDR3: TGCAGTGCTTTGCAGACCACTGAAGCTTTCTTT.

The V and J genes are TRBV7-9 and TRBJ2-4; TRBD1 is a possible D gene (6 bases). The DNA end is more similar to TRBJ2-7, so the J call may be wrong. The CDR3 runs to 16 residues. Germline CDR1 reads SEHNR; CDR2 reads FQNEAQ (reference sequence). The CDR3 is CASSLTIGTSSYEQYF. CDR3 nucleotides: TGTGCCAGCAGCTTGACAATCGGGACATCAAGTTACGAGCAGTACTTC.

The chain couples TRBV12-3 or TRBV12-4 to TRBJ2-1; TRBD2 agrees at 14 bases. This CDR3 comprises 16 residues. J gave up 9 bases and V 0 bases, and 4 bases lay outside the gene matches. CDR3: CASSLAGLAGVGEQFF. The CDR3 coding sequence is TGTGCCAGCAGTTTAGCGGGACTAGCGGGGGTCGGTGAGCAGTTCTTC.

This sequence joins TRBV20-1 and TRBJ1-1; weak D call: TRBD1 (5 bases). Trimming shortened V by 4 bases and J by 4 bases, and 16 bases separated the two germline ends. The CDR3 runs 14 residues. Per the germline V gene, CDR1 is DFQATT and CDR2 is SNEGSKA (reference sequence). CDR3 residues: CSATRGRAATEAFF. The CDR3 bases are TGCAGTGCTACCCGAGGCAGGGCGGCCACTGAAGCTTTCTTT.

The J gene is TRBJ2-7, the V gene TRBV12-3 or TRBV12-4; TRBD1 matches 8 bases. J lost 3 bases, V lost 5 bases, and 6 bases had no gene match. The CDR3 loop spans 14 amino acids. Written as DNA, the CDR3 is TGTGCCAGCAGTGAACGGGACAGGATCTACGAGCAGTACTTC. As protein: CASSERDRIYEQYF.

This clonotype was seen a handful of times. V gene TRBV5-6 combines with J gene TRBJ1-2; 11 positions match TRBD1. The CDR3 extends over 16 amino acids. The germline gives CDR1 SGHDT, CDR2 YYEEEE. Trimming took 3 bases from V and 5 from J; bases not matched to a gene: 9. CDR3 region: CASSSPRTGGGYGYTF. CDR3 bases: TGTGCCAGCAGCTCTCCCCGGACAGGGGGCGGATATGGCTACACCTTC.

J is TRBJ1-6 and V is TRBV20-1; D might be TRBD1 (5 bases). CDR3 size: 17 residues. Germline CDR1 is DFQATT and CDR2 is SNEGSKA (reference sequence). V gave up 5 bases and J gave up 8 bases, with 25 bases separating them. The DNA for the CDR3 is TGCAGTGCTCACTTCTTGGGGGGGTCTAAGAGGGATTCACCCCTCCACTTT. This sequence encodes CSAHFLGGSKRDSPLHF.

For the CDR3, the DNA is TGTGCCAGCAGTCCCGCTAGGACTCCAGCGGGGGTCATCAATACGCAGTATTTT. It translates to CASSPARTPAGVINTQYF. The chain carries TRBV12-3 or TRBV12-4 and TRBJ2-3, with TRBD2 identical over 8 bases. V trimming: 5 bases; J trimming: 7 bases; junction bases outside the gene matches: 20. This CDR3 has 18 residues.

This chain connects TRBV20-1 to TRBJ2-1; TRBD1 agrees at 12 bases. With 1 base clipped from V and 8 bases from J, the junction kept 6 bases outside the gene matches. This CDR3 comprises 15 residues. Per germline, CDR1 DFQATT and CDR2 SNEGSKA (reference sequence). This CDR3 reads CSARAPGQGADEQFF. The CDR3 nucleotides are TGCAGTGCTAGAGCACCGGGACAGGGGGCAGATGAGCAGTTCTTC.

This clonotype was seen only a few times. J is TRBJ1-1 and V is TRBV7-3; a possible D gene is TRBD1 (6 bases). The V and J ends lost 4 bases and 3 bases respectively, with 15 bases between them. The V gene's germline CDR1 is SGHTA and CDR2 FQGTGA. This CDR3 has 15 amino acids. In DNA form, the CDR3 reads TGTGCCAGCAGCTCACGGGGGGCCACCTACACTGAAGCTTTCTTT. Its translation: CASSSRGATYTEAFF.

As concerns this clonotype: One end of the junction varies from germline; a read error may be responsible. V usage is TRBV7-9 and J usage is TRBJ2-7; 10 bases map to TRBD1. CDR3 length: 15 amino acids. Germline lookup yields CDR1 SEHNR and CDR2 FQNEAQ (reference sequence). This chain's CDR3 is CAGSLGQGVSYEQYF. CDR3 DNA sequence: TGTGCCGGCAGTCTCGGACAGGGGGTCTCCTACGAGCAGTACTTC. Looking up the rest from reference TRBV7-9 and TRBJ2-7 gives the full variable domain: DTGVSQNPRHKITKRGQNVTFRCDPISEHNRLYWYRQTLGQGPEFLTYFQNEAQLEKSRLLSDRFSAERPKGSFSTLEIQRTEQGDSAMYLCAGSLGQGVSYEQYFGPGTRLTVT.

The chain couples TRBV28 to TRBJ1-5, with no clear D. Per the germline V gene, CDR1 is MDHEN and CDR2 is SYDVKM. V was trimmed by 2 bases and J by 3 bases, leaving 11 bases between them. This CDR3 contains 15 residues. The CDR3 DNA reads TGTGCCAGCAGTTTAGATGGGCGTTTCAATCAGCCCCAGCATTTT. As protein: CASSLDGRFNQPQHF.

The chain joins TRBV20-1 to TRBJ1-5; 8 bases fit TRBD1. CDR3 length equals 17 residues. Trimming removed 2 bases from V and 0 bases from J; junction bases left unmatched: 9. Germline V gene sequence: CDR1 DFQATT, CDR2 SNEGSKA (reference sequence). The CDR3 protein is CSARLTGAQYSNQPQHF. The CDR3 bases are TGCAGTGCTAGACTGACAGGGGCGCAATATAGCAATCAGCCCCAGCATTTT.

The rearrangement joins TRBV2 to TRBJ2-4; tentatively, D is TRBD2 (6 bases). CDR3 length equals 15 residues. V shed 6 bases and J shed 8 bases, with 20 bases lying between them. Per germline, CDR1 SNHLY and CDR2 FYNNEI. CDR3 amino acids: CASRPLTPGVDIQYF. The CDR3 coding sequence is TGTGCCAGCAGACCATTGACCCCGGGAGTGGACATTCAGTACTTC.

The chain recombines TRBV5-1 with TRBJ2-1, with D possibly called TRBD1 or TRBD2 (5 bases each). CDR3 size: 15 residues. Trimming pared 0 bases from V and 4 bases from J, leaving 11 bases between. Looked up from germline, CDR1 is SGHRS and CDR2 is YFSETQ. For the CDR3, the DNA is TGCGCCAGCAGCTTGGGGGACGGTAGATACAATGAGCAGTTCTTC. Its translation: CASSLGDGRYNEQFF.

The chain recombines TRBV2 with TRBJ1-6; D ambiguous. CDR3 length: 13 residues. Between the trimmed V and J ends, which lost 4 bases and 10 bases, there was a span of 11 bases. CDR1 and CDR2 from the germline V gene are SNHLY and FYNNEI. CDR3 protein: CASSADLRSPLHF. Here the CDR3 DNA reads TGTGCCAGCAGTGCTGACTTACGGTCACCCCTCCACTTT.

The J gene is TRBJ1-1, the V gene TRBV10-3, with no clear D. CDR3 size: 13 residues. Germline V CDR1 and CDR2: ENHRY, SYGVKD. V was pared by 2 bases and J by 0 bases, with 4 bases between. The CDR3 sequence: CAISETMNTEAFF. CDR3 DNA: TGTGCCATCAGTGAGACTATGAACACTGAAGCTTTCTTT.

The gene calls are TRBV5-6 and TRBJ1-2; TRBD1 agrees at 7 bases. V was pared by 4 bases and J by 5 bases, with 8 bases of the junction left unmatched. The CDR3 extends over 14 amino acids. Germline V gene data show CDR1 as SGHDT and CDR2 as YYEEEE. The CDR3 sequence is CASSRGTATYGYTF. CDR3 DNA sequence: TGTGCCAGCAGCCGAGGGACAGCGACATATGGCTACACCTTC.

The chain recombines TRBV11-2 with TRBJ2-4; TRBD2 matches 7 bases. Germline V CDR1 and CDR2: SGHAT, FQNNGV. The CDR3 is made up of 14 amino acids. V gave up 5 bases and J gave up 13 bases; unmatched junction bases: 14. The CDR3 DNA reads as TGTGCCAGCAGCGGGCTGACTAGCTACACCACCCAGTACTTC. Its translation is CASSGLTSYTTQYF. Supplemented by reference TRBV11-2 and TRBJ2-4, the full variable domain reads EAGVAQSPRYKIIEKRQSVAFWCNPISGHATLYWYQQILGQGPKLLIQFQNNGVVDDSQLPKDRFSAERLKGVDSTLKIQPAKLEDSAVYLCASSGLTSYTTQYFGAGTRLSVL.

This clonotype has only a few counts. The chain joins TRBV15 to TRBJ1-6; D ambiguous. The CDR3 loop spans 14 amino acids. Trimming took 1 base from V and 7 from J, leaving 8 bases between them. Germline CDR1 reads LNHNV; CDR2 reads YYDKDF (reference sequence). The CDR3 coding sequence is TGTGCCACCAGCAGAGTCTCTGAAAATTCACCCCTCCACTTT. It yields the protein CATSRVSENSPLHF.

This clonotype showed up just a few times. The chain employs TRBV29-1 and TRBJ2-3; maybe TRBD1 (6 bases). This CDR3 has 14 amino acids. The V end lost 4 bases, the J end lost 2 bases, and 13 bases lay between the germline ends. In germline, CDR1 is SQVTM, CDR2 ANQGSEA. The CDR3 is CSVAGQGVTDTQYF. The CDR3 DNA sequence: TGCAGCGTTGCGGGACAAGGGGTCACAGATACGCAGTATTTT.